The rows below give T cell receptor beta chains drawn from one sample of a study of T cell responses to AZD1222 COVID-19 vaccine. The table came from immunoSEQ multiplex PCR; TCRdb's copy has only in-frame clones and leaves some out. The profile shows 150,000 or so clones, about 92% of them singletons. The sequencing used peripheral blood, collected 28 days after the second AZD1222 dose. Receptor source: an adult who received the AZD1222 COVID-19 vaccine. Each CDR3 is given with its conserved first and last residue. D genes are given only for firm matches. Rows may omit the clone size; those that give it use once, few, many or a size class.

J	size	V	D	DNA	CDR3
TRBJ2-7	NA	TRBV6-2/TRBV6-3	NA	TGTGCCAGCAGTTACGTTCTGGGCAGACTCCTCGACTACGAGCAGTACTTC	CASSYVLGRLLDYEQYF
TRBJ1-5	NA	TRBV7-8	NA	TGTGCCAGCAGCTTAGATCCCAGGGGCCGCAATCAGCCCCAGCATTTT	CASSLDPRGRNQPQHF
TRBJ2-2	NA	TRBV27	NA	TGTGCCAGCAGTTCTCATTTGGTTCTAGGCACCGGGGAGCTGTTTTTT	CASSSHLVLGTGELFF
TRBJ2-3	NA	TRBV5-1	TRBD2	TGCGCCAGCAGCTTACTAGCGGAGGCCCTAGGTACGCAGTATTTT	CASSLLAEALGTQYF
TRBJ1-3	NA	TRBV27	TRBD1	TGTGCCAGCAGTTTATCGACAGGGTCTGGAAACACCATATATTTT	CASSLSTGSGNTIYF
TRBJ2-1	NA	TRBV27	TRBD2	TGTGCCAGCAGTCCGACGGGACTAGCGGGGGGGAGCTCCTACAATGAGCAGTTCTTC	CASSPTGLAGGSSYNEQFF
TRBJ2-7	NA	TRBV7-8	NA	TGTGCCAGCAGCCCACTGGTCAGCTTACCCTACGAGCAGTACTTC	CASSPLVSLPYEQYF
TRBJ1-6	NA	TRBV4-2	NA	TGTGCCAGCAGCCAAGATATCGCCCCAGCCGTTAATTCACCCCTCCACTTT	CASSQDIAPAVNSPLHF
TRBJ2-5	NA	TRBV7-9	NA	TGTGCCAGCAGCATATTAGCGGTGCAAGAGACCCAGTACTTC	CASSILAVQETQYF
TRBJ2-3	NA	TRBV6-1	TRBD2	TGTGCCAGCAGTGAAGGGCGCGGGGGGGCCTCGAATACGCAGTATTTT	CASSEGRGGASNTQYF
TRBJ1-3	NA	TRBV4-3	NA	TGCGCCAGCAGCCAAGAAGTTGGAAACACCATATATTTT	CASSQEVGNTIYF
TRBJ2-6	few	TRBV4-2	NA	TGTGCCAGCAGCCTGGAGTCTGGGGCCAACGTCCTGACTTTC	CASSLESGANVLTF
TRBJ1-4	NA	TRBV5-1	NA	TGCGCCAGCAGCCGGGGGAAGGTTGAAAAACTGTTTTTT	CASSRGKVEKLFF
TRBJ1-2	NA	TRBV6-5	NA	TGTGCCAGCAGTTACTCGATTGCCCTAGCAACTGGCTACACCTTC	CASSYSIALATGYTF
TRBJ2-1	NA	TRBV6-5	TRBD2	TGTGCCAGCAGTTACCCCCAGCGGGGGTTTCGTGAGCAGTTCTTC	CASSYPQRGFREQFF
TRBJ2-3	NA	TRBV6-1	TRBD2	TGTGCCAGCAGTGACGGACTAGCGGGGGCCGGGGATACGCAGTATTTT	CASSDGLAGAGDTQYF
TRBJ2-6	NA	TRBV14	NA	TGTGCCAGCAGCCAATGGGCAGGGAAGGATGGGGCCAACGTCCTGACTTTC	CASSQWAGKDGANVLTF
TRBJ2-2	many	TRBV3-1/TRBV3-2	NA	TGTGCCAGCAGCCAAAGCCGGGAGCTGTTTTTT	CASSQSRELFF
TRBJ1-2	NA	TRBV5-1	TRBD1	TGCGCCAGCAGCTTAACAGGGGTCACGACTAACTATGGCTACACCTTC	CASSLTGVTTNYGYTF
TRBJ1-3	NA	TRBV13	TRBD1	TGTGCCAGCAGTCTCGGACAGGCCAGAAACACCATATATTTT	CASSLGQARNTIYF
TRBJ2-2	NA	TRBV19	TRBD2	TGTGCCAGTAGTCTGGGGGCTAGCGGGGGAAACACCGGGGAGCTGTTTTTT	CASSLGASGGNTGELFF
TRBJ1-1	NA	TRBV28	NA	TGTGCCAGCAGCCCACCGAGTGAGAACACTGAAGCTTTCTTT	CASSPPSENTEAFF
TRBJ1-2	NA	TRBV7-2	NA	TGTGCCAGCAGCTTAGTCTCGGGTGGAGATGGCTACACCTTC	CASSLVSGGDGYTF
TRBJ2-5	NA	TRBV24-1	NA	TGTGCCACCAGTGCCCGGGGGCAGGCTCAAGAGACCCAGTACTTC	CATSARGQAQETQYF
TRBJ2-7	NA	TRBV10-3	NA	TGTGCCATCAGTGAGGTTTCCTACGAGCAGTACTTC	CAISEVSYEQYF
TRBJ2-7	NA	TRBV5-6	TRBD2	TGTGCCAGCAGCACGGGGGGCGAGCAGTACTTC	CASSTGGEQYF
TRBJ2-7	NA	TRBV4-1	NA	TGCGCCAGCAGCCAAGTGGAGGGCAAAGGGAGCTACGAGCAGTACTTC	CASSQVEGKGSYEQYF
TRBJ2-7	few	TRBV30	TRBD2	TGTGCCTGGAGTGGGGGGACTAGCGGGAGGGGCTCCTACGAGCAGTACTTC	CAWSGGTSGRGSYEQYF
TRBJ1-5	NA	TRBV7-9	TRBD1	TGTGCCAGCAGCTTTAATACAGGGGTCAATCAGCCCCAGCATTTT	CASSFNTGVNQPQHF
TRBJ2-7	few	TRBV7-6	NA	TGTGCCAGCAGCTTGGGGCCGCGGGGCGCAGGGTACGAGCAGTACTTC	CASSLGPRGAGYEQYF
TRBJ2-3	NA	TRBV4-2	NA	TGTGCCAGCAGCCAACTACCGACGAGCACAGATACGCAGTATTTT	CASSQLPTSTDTQYF
TRBJ2-1	NA	TRBV7-9	TRBD2	TGTGCCAGCAGCCCGGGACTAGCGGGAGGGGGGGAGGAGCAGTTCTTC	CASSPGLAGGGEEQFF
TRBJ2-5	once	TRBV11-2	NA	TGTGCCAGCAGCTTATTGGAGGAAGAGACCCAGTACTTC	CASSLLEEETQYF
TRBJ1-5	NA	TRBV6-5	TRBD1	TGTGCCAGCAGCGCCGGGACAGGGAACCAGCCCCAGCATTTT	CASSAGTGNQPQHF
TRBJ1-5	NA	TRBV28	TRBD1	TGTGCCAGCAGTCGGACAGGGGGTAGCAATCAGCCCCAGCATTTT	CASSRTGGSNQPQHF
TRBJ1-4	NA	TRBV7-2	NA	TGTGCCAGCAGCTTTGGCACAAGGTCGGAAAAACTGTTTTTT	CASSFGTRSEKLFF
TRBJ2-5	NA	TRBV29-1	NA	TGCAGCGTTGAAGAAGCACAGGGTCTTTTTAGGCAGTACTTC	CSVEEAQGLFRQYF
TRBJ2-7	few	TRBV20-1	NA	TGCAGTGGGGACGTCGCCTACGAGCAGTACTTC	CSGDVAYEQYF
TRBJ1-1	NA	TRBV7-6	TRBD1	TGTGCCAGCAGCCGTACCCCTCGACAGGGGGATAAGGACACTGAAGCTTTCTTT	CASSRTPRQGDKDTEAFF
TRBJ1-6	NA	TRBV28	NA	TGTGCCAGCAGGGTCGGTCCAGAGAATTCACCCCTCCACTTT	CASRVGPENSPLHF
TRBJ2-1	NA	TRBV20-1	NA	TGCAGTGCTAGAGATTTTGTCGAGCAGTTCTTC	CSARDFVEQFF
TRBJ1-1	few	TRBV7-9	NA	TGTGCCAGCAGCTTAGATACTGAAGCTTTCTTT	CASSLDTEAFF
TRBJ2-7	NA	TRBV4-3	NA	TGCGCCAGCAGCCAATATGGGGGGCCCTACGAGCAGTACTTC	CASSQYGGPYEQYF
TRBJ2-4	NA	TRBV7-2	NA	TGTGCCAGCAGCTCCGCTACGAGGGACACGGCCAAAAACATTCAGTACTTC	CASSSATRDTAKNIQYF
TRBJ2-7	NA	TRBV11-2	TRBD2	TGTGCCAGCAGCTTAGATGTTAGCGGGATAAACCAGCTCTACGAGCAGTACTTC	CASSLDVSGINQLYEQYF
TRBJ2-3	NA	TRBV30	TRBD1	TGTGCCTGGGATTCACCGGGGACAGGGCCAGATACGCAGTATTTT	CAWDSPGTGPDTQYF
TRBJ1-2	NA	TRBV5-1	NA	TGCGCCAGCAGCTTTAGCCAGGGGTATGGCTACACCTTC	CASSFSQGYGYTF
TRBJ2-1	NA	TRBV18	TRBD2	TGTGCCAGCTCTCCGCCTAGCGGGAGGTTACCCAGCTCCTACAATGAGCAGTTCTTC	CASSPPSGRLPSSYNEQFF
TRBJ2-2	NA	TRBV19	NA	TGTGCCAGTAGTCTGCAGGACTCCGGGGAGCTGTTTTTT	CASSLQDSGELFF
TRBJ1-5	NA	TRBV10-3	NA	TGTGCCACAGGAGAAGCTTTGGGGAGCAATCAGCCCCAGCATTTT	CATGEALGSNQPQHF
TRBJ1-2	NA	TRBV4-2	TRBD1	TGTGCCAGCAGCCAAGACGGGACAGCCAACTATGGCTACACCTTC	CASSQDGTANYGYTF
TRBJ2-1	NA	TRBV7-9	NA	TGTGCCAGCAGCCCCACGGGGGCGGGAGAACACAATGAGCAGTTCTTC	CASSPTGAGEHNEQFF
TRBJ2-4	NA	TRBV19	NA	TGTGCCAGTAGTGAAGGGCAGGGCCTTGTAGCCAAAAACATTCAGTACTTC	CASSEGQGLVAKNIQYF
TRBJ2-6	NA	TRBV30	NA	TGTGCCTGGAGGAGGGGCAGGGGCGCCTCTGGGGCCAACGTCCTGACTTTC	CAWRRGRGASGANVLTF
TRBJ1-4	NA	TRBV5-5	NA	TGTGCCAGCAGTTCGGGCCAAACCAGTAGGGAAAAACTGTTTTTT	CASSSGQTSREKLFF
TRBJ2-6	NA	TRBV10-1	NA	TGCGCCAGCAGTGCCGCTGGGGCCAACGTCCTGACTTTC	CASSAAGANVLTF
TRBJ1-2	NA	TRBV28	TRBD1	TGTGCCAGCAGCGGACAGGGCTATGGCTACACCTTC	CASSGQGYGYTF